The 2 T cell receptor beta chains listed next were all sequenced from one sample in a study of blood T cell repertoires in COVID-19. Method: immunoSEQ multiplex PCR; TCRdb's copy keeps in-frame clones and lacks some. The sample lists roughly 280,000 clones; 75% to 90% were seen once. The sequenced sample consisted of PBMCs or T cells enriched from blood (not recorded which). The receptors stem from a woman under 30 who had recovered from COVID-19.

The gene calls are TRBV9 and TRBJ2-1; 9 nucleotides align to TRBD2. V lost 4 bases to trimming and J lost 4 bases; unmatched junction nucleotides: 9. This CDR3 comprises 16 residues. The germline V gene has CDR1 SGDLS and CDR2 YYNGEE. The CDR3 spells CASSSMASGEYNEQFF. DNA of the CDR3: TGTGCCAGCAGCTCTATGGCTAGCGGGGAATACAATGAGCAGTTCTTC. The full variable domain, rest sourced from reference TRBV9 and TRBJ2-1, is DSGVTQTPKHLITATGQRVTLRCSPRSGDLSVYWYQQSLDQGLQFLIQYYNGEERAKGNILERFSAQQFPDLHSELNLSSLELGDSALYFCASSSMASGEYNEQFFGPGTRLTVL.

A single count supports this clone. Different DNA sequences within this sample yield the same CDR3. The chain links TRBV2 to TRBJ1-5; 9 positions agree with TRBD1. The V segment lost 6 bases and the J segment 6 bases; nucleotides outside the gene matches: 6. CDR1 and CDR2 from the germline V gene are SNHLY and FYNNEI. The CDR3 runs to 14 residues. The CDR3 sequence: CASRAGQGGQPQHF. DNA for the CDR3: TGTGCCAGCAGAGCGGGACAGGGCGGTCAGCCCCAGCATTTT.